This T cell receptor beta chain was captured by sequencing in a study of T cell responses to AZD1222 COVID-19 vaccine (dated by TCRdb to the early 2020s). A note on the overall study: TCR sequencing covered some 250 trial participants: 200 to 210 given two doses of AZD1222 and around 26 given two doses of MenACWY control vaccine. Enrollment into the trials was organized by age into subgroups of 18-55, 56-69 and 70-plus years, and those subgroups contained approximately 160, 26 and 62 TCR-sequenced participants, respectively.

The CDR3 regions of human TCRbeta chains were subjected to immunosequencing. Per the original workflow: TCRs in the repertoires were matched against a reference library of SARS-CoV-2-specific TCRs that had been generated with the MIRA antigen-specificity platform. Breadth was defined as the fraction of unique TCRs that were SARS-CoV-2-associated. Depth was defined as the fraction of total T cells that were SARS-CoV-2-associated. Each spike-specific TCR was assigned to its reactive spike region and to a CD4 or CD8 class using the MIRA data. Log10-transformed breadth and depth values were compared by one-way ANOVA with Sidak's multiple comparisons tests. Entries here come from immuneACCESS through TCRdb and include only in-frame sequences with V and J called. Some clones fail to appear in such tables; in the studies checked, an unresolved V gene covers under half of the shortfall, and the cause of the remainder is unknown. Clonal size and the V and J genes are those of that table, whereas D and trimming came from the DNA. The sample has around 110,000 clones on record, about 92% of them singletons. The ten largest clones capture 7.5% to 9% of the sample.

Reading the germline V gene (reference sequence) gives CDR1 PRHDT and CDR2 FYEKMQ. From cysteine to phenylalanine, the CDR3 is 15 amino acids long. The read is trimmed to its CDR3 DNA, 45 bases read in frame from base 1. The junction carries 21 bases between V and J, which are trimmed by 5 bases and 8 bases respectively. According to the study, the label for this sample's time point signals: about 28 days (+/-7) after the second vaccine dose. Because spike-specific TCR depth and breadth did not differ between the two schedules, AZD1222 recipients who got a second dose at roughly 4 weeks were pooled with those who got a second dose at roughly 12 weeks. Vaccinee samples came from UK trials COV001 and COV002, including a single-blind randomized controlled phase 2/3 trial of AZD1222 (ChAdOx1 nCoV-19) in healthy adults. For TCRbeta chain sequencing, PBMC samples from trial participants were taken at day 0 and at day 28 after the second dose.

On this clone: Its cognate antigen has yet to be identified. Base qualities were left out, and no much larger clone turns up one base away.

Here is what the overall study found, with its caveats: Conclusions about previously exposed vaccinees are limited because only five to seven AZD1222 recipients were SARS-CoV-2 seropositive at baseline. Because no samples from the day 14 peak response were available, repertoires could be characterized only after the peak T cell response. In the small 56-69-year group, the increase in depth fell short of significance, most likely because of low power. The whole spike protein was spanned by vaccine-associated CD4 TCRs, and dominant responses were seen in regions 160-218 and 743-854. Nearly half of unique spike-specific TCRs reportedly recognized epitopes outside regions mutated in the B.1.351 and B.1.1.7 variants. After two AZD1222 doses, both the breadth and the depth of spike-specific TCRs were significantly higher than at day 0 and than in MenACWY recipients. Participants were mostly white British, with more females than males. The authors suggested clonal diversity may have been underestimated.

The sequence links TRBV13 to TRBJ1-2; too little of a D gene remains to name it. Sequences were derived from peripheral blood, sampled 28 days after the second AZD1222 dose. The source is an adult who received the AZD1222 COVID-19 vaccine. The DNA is TGTGCCAGCAGCCCCTGGGCCCCGGGTTATGAGGGCTACACCTTC. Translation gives CASSPWAPGYEGYTF.